The clone carrying this T cell receptor (beta chain) was counted only a few times. Its target is unknown. This sample is part of a study of response to subunit inactivated influenza vaccine. Study observations and caveats: The authors suggested that every seasonal influenza vaccination recruits few new T cells.

TCRdb ran MiXCR on the RT-PCR reads and lists one entry per CDR3 protein. The sample includes around 650,000 distinct CDR3 sequences, roughly 14% of them seen just once. V was clipped by 2 bases and J by 2 bases; unmatched bases: 6. Germline V lookup: CDR1 LNHNV, CDR2 YYDKDF (reference sequence). The CDR3 sequence is 15 residues long. The chain recombines TRBV15 with TRBJ2-7; 7 bases match TRBD1. The input for sequencing was PBMCs from blood, taken roughly 13 days after vaccination. The clonotype comes from a man in his forties or fifties who received an inactivated influenza vaccine. Written as DNA, the CDR3 is TGTGCCACCAGCAGACAGGGGGTTAGTCCCTACGAGCAGTACTTC. Protein sequence: CATSRQGVSPYEQYF.